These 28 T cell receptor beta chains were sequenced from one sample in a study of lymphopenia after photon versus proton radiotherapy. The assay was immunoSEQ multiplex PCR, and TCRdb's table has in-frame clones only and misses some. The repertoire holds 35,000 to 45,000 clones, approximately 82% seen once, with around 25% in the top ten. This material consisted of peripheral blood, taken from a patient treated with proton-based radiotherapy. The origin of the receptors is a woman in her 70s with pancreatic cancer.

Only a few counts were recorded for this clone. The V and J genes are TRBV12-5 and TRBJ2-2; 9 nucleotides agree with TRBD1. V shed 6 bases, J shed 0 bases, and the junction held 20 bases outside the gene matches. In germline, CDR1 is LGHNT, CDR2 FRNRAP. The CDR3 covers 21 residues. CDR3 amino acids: CASGFLPTGGVPLANTGELFF. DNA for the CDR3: TGTGCTAGTGGGTTCCTTCCCACAGGGGGCGTCCCCTTGGCGAACACCGGGGAGCTGTTTTTT.

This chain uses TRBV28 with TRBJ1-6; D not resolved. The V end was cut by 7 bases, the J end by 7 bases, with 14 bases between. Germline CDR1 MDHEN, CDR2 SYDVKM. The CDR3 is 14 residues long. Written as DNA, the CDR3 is TGTGCCAGCACCTTCACCTCCAAGAATTCACCCCTCCACTTT. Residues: CASTFTSKNSPLHF.

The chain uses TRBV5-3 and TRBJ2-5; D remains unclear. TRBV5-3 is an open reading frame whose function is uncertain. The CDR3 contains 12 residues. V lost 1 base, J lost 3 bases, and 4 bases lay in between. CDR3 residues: CARSLSKETQYF. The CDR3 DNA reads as TGTGCCAGAAGCTTGAGCAAAGAGACCCAGTACTTC.

CDR3 DNA sequence: TGTGCCAGCACTGACAGGGACCTTAATGAAAAACTGTTTTTT. Its protein is CASTDRDLNEKLFF. The chain has TRBV6-6 and TRBJ1-4, with TRBD1 matching 7 bases. The germline gives CDR1 MNHNY, CDR2 SVGAGI (reference sequence). The CDR3 length is 14 residues. The V gene end was trimmed by 7 bases and the J gene end by 4 bases; junction bases not matched to a gene: 6.

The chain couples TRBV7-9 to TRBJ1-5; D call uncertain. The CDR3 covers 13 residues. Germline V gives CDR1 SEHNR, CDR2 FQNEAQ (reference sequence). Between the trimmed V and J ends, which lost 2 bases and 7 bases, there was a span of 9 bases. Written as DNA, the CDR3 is TGTGCCAGCAGCTTAAACGCACGGCAGCCCCAGCATTTT. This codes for CASSLNARQPQHF.

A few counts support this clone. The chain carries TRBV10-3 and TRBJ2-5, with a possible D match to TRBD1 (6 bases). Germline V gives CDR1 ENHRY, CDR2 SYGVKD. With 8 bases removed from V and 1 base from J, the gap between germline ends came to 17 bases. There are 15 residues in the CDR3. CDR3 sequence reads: CAIGGSDSGQETQYF. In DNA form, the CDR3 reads TGTGCCATCGGGGGCAGCGATAGTGGCCAAGAGACCCAGTACTTC.

The CDR3 loop is CASSFTGHNEKLFF. The CDR3 DNA follows: TGTGCCAGCAGCTTTACCGGCCATAATGAAAAACTGTTTTTT. The rearrangement joins TRBV7-2 to TRBJ1-4; no definite D call. Germline V gives CDR1 SGHTA, CDR2 FQGNSA. Trimming took 3 bases from V and 4 from J, leaving 9 bases between them. CDR3 length equals 14 residues.

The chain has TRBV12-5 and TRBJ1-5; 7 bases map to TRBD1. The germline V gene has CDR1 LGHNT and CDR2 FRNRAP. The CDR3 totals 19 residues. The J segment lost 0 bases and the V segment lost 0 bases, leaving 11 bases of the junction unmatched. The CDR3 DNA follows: TGTGCTAGTGGTTTGGTACGAGGAACAGGGGACCTTAGCAATCAGCCCCAGCATTTT. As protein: CASGLVRGTGDLSNQPQHF.

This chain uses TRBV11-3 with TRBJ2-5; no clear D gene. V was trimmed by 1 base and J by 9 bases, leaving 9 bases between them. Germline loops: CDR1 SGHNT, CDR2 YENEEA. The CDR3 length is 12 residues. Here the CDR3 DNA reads TGTGCCAGCAGCTTAGGAGTCCAGCCCCAGTACTTC. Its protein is CASSLGVQPQYF.

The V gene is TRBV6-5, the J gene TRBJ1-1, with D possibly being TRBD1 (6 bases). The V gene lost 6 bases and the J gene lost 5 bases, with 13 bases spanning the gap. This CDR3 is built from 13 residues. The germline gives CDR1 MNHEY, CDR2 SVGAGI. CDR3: CASRRNRVTEAFF. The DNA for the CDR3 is TGTGCCAGCAGGCGCAACAGGGTAACTGAAGCTTTCTTT.

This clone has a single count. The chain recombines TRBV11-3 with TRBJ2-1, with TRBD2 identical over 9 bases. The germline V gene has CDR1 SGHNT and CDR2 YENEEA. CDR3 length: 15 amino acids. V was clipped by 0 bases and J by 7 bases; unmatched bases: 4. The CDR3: CASSLEAGGLNEQFF. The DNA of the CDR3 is TGTGCCAGCAGCTTAGAGGCGGGAGGGCTGAATGAGCAGTTCTTC. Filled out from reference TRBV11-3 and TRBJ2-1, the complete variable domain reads EAGVVQSPRYKIIEKKQPVAFWCNPISGHNTLYWYLQNLGQGPELLIRYENEEAVDDSQLPKDRFSAERLKGVDSTLKIQPAELGDSAVYLCASSLEAGGLNEQFFGPGTRLTVL.

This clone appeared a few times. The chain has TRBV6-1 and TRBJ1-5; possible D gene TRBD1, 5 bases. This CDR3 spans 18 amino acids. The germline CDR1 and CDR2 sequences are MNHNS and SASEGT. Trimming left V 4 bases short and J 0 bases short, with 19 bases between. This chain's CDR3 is CASSASSLGTISNQPQHF. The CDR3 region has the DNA TGTGCCAGCAGTGCCTCGTCTCTTGGGACGATTAGCAATCAGCCCCAGCATTTT.

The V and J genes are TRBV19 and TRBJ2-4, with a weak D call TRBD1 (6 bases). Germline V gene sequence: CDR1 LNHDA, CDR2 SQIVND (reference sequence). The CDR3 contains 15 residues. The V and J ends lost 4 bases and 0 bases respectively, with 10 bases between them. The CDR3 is CASSTGELAKNIQYF. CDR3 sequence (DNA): TGTGCCAGTAGTACAGGGGAGCTAGCCAAAAACATTCAGTACTTC.

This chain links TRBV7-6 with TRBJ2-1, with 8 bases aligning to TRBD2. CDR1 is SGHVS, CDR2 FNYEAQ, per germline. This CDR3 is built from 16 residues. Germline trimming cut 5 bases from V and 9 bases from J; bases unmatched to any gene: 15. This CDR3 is CASSPGTLAGTAEQFF. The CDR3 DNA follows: TGTGCCAGCAGCCCCGGGACCTTAGCGGGAACGGCTGAGCAGTTCTTC.

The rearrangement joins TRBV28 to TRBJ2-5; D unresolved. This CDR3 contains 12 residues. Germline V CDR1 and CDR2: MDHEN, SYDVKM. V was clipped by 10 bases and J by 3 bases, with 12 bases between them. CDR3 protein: CATQRPKETQYF. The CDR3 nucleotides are TGTGCCACGCAGAGACCTAAAGAGACCCAGTACTTC.

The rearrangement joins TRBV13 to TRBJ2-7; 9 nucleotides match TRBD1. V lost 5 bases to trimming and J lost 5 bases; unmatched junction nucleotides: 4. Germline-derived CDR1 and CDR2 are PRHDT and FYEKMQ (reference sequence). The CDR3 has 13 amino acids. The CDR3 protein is CASSTDRGNEQYF. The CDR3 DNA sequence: TGTGCCAGCAGCACGGACAGGGGCAACGAGCAGTACTTC.

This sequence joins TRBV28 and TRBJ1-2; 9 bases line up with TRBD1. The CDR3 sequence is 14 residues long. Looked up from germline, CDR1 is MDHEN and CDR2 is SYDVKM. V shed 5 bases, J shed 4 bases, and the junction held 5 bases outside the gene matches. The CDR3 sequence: CASSPGQGTYGYTF. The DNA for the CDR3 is TGTGCCAGCAGTCCAGGACAGGGGACCTATGGCTACACCTTC.

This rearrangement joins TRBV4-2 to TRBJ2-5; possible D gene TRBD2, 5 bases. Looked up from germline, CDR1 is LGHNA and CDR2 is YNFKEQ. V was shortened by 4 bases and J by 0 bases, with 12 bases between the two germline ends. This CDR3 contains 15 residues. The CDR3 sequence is CASSPRSADQETQYF. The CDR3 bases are TGTGCCAGCAGCCCAAGGTCAGCGGACCAAGAGACCCAGTACTTC.

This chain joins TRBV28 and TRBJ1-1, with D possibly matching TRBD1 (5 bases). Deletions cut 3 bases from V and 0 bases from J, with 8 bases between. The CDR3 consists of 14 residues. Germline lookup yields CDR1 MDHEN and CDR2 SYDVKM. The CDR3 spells CASSLGGMNTEAFF. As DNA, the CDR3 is TGTGCCAGCAGTTTGGGGGGTATGAACACTGAAGCTTTCTTT. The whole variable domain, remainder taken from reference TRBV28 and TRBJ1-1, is DVKVTQSSRYLVKRTGEKVFLECVQDMDHENMFWYRQDPGLGLRLIYFSYDVKMKEKGDIPEGYSVSREKKERFSLILESASTNQTSMYLCASSLGGMNTEAFFGQGTRLTVV.

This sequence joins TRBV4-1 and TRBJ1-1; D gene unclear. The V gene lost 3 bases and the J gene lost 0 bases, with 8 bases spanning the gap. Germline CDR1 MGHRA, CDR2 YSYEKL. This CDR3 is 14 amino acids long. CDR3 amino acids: CASSHLLVNTEAFF. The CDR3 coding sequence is TGCGCCAGCAGCCATCTTCTGGTGAACACTGAAGCTTTCTTT.

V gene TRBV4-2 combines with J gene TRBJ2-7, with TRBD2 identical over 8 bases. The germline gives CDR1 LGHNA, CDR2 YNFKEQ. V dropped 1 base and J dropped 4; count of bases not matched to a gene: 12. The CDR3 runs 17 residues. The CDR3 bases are TGTGCCAGCAGCCAAGCGCCTTTTCTAGCGGGCCCATACGAGCAGTACTTC. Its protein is CASSQAPFLAGPYEQYF.

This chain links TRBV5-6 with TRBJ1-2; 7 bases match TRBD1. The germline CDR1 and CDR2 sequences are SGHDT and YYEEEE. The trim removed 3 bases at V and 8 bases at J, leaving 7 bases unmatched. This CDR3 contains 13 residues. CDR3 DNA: TGTGCCAGCAGCTACAGGGACAGCGGAGGCTACACCTTC. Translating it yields CASSYRDSGGYTF. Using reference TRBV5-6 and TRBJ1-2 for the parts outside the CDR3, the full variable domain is DAGVTQSPTHLIKTRGQQVTLRCSPKSGHDTVSWYQQALGQGPQFIFQYYEEEERQRGNFPDRFSGHQFPNYSSELNVNALLLGDSALYLCASSYRDSGGYTFGSGTRLTVV.

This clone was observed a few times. The chain's CDR3 is CASSLSSPVNEKLFF. DNA for the CDR3: TGTGCCAGCAGCTTGTCTAGTCCAGTAAATGAAAAACTGTTTTTT. This chain joins TRBV7-2 and TRBJ1-4; no definite D call. This CDR3 is built from 15 residues. Germline assignment: CDR1 SGHTA and CDR2 FQGNSA. Trimming removed 3 bases at V and 5 bases at J, with 13 bases between.

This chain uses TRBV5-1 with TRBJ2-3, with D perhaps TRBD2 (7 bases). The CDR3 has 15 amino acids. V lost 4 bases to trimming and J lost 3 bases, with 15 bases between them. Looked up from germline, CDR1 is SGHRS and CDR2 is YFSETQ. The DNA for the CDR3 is TGCGCCAGCAGCACGGCGGCGGGGGCGACAGATACGCAGTATTTT. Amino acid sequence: CASSTAAGATDTQYF.

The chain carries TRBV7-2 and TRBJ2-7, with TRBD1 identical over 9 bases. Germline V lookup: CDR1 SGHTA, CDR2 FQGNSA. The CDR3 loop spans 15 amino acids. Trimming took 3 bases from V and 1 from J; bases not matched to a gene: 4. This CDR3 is CASSLGTGPSYEQYF. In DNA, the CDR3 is TGTGCCAGCAGCTTGGGGACAGGGCCTTCCTACGAGCAGTACTTC.

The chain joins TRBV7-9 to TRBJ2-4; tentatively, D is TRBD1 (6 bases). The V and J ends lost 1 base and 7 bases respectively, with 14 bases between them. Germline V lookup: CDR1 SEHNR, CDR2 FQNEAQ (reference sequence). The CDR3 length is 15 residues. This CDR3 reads CASSLGAQGGNIQYF. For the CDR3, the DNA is TGTGCCAGCAGCTTAGGAGCACAGGGCGGGAACATTCAGTACTTC.

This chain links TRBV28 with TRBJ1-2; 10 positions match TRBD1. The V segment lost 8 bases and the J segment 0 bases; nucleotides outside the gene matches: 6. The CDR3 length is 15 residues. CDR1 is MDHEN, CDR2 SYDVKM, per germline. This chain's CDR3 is CASRRTGGSNYGYTF. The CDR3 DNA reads TGTGCCAGCCGGAGGACAGGGGGATCTAACTATGGCTACACCTTC.

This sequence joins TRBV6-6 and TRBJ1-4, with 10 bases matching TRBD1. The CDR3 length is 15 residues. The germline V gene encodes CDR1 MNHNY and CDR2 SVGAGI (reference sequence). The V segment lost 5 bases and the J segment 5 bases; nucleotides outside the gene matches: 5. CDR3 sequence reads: CASSGRDRGNEKLFF. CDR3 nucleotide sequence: TGTGCCAGCAGTGGCCGGGACAGGGGAAATGAAAAACTGTTTTTT.